This T cell receptor (beta chain) comes out of a study of blood T cell repertoires in COVID-19 (TCRdb year 2020). For the study in its entirety: Samples from collaborators originated in the United States, Italy and Spain and spanned both the acute and convalescent phases of COVID-19. HLA class I and class II types, where available, came from metadata supplied by the sample provider rather than from assay-based typing. The dataset comprised deeply sampled blood TCRbeta repertoires from subjects exposed to, actively infected with, or recovered from COVID-19. The prospective study material was composed of cDNA or gDNA derived from T cells, B-cell-depleted T cells, or PBMCs. The repertoires were released in a freely available public database intended as a resource for research on the immune response to SARS-CoV-2. Nearly every sample came with metadata listing a de-identified subject ID, COVID-19 status, age in years and sex. The samples were drawn from two sources: the first 160 participants of the ongoing ImmuneRACE study, and 950 to 1,500 subjects contributed by 6 global collaborators. Overall results and qualifications from the work: Clinical and demographic metadata were provided uncurated, with the amount varying by source and participant.

TCRbeta CDR3 regions were amplified from genomic DNA by means of the immunoSEQ Assay, a bias-controlled multiplex PCR. The authors' pipeline ran thus. Nucleated cell counts per sample were estimated from amplification of reference gene primers within the assay. To quantify the absolute abundance of each unique TCRbeta CDR3 rearrangement, sequence reads were collapsed and filtered. For each sample, productive Simpson clonality was calculated by taking the square root of Simpson's diversity index across productive rearrangements. Drawn from immuneACCESS, this table holds only the in-frame rearrangements with V and J called that TCRdb kept. Clones are partly lost; checked studies trace under half to an unresolved V gene and leave the rest unexplained. That table furnishes V, J and clone size, whereas the DNA furnished D and trimming. The sample table contains around 21,000 clones; only one count was recorded for roughly 78% of them. The top ten hold more than 55% of the sample.

A remark on this clone: The clone's antigen remains unknown. No per-base quality is available; no much larger clone lies one base away.

Per the germline V gene, SNHLY is the CDR1 and FYNNEI is the CDR2. V trim: 3 bases; J trim: 5 bases; unmatched bases: 8. The CDR3 holds 16 amino acids from the cysteine to the phenylalanine. Only the CDR3 part of the read is kept: 48 bases, read in frame from the first base. The collaborating institutions used their own protocols to collect whole blood in K2EDTA tubes. Collaborator samples were shipped for TCRbeta analysis as frozen whole blood, isolated PBMCs, or DNA extracted from either sample type. This receptor was taken from a man older than 75 with acute or convalescent COVID-19. The chain couples TRBV2 to TRBJ2-3; 10 bases in between match TRBD2. Sequenced material: peripheral blood. The CDR3 here reads CASSDGAGGSLDTQYF. DNA sequence: TGTGCCAGCAGTGATGGAGCGGGAGGGAGTTTAGATACGCAGTATTTT. The CDR3, completed at both ends by the reference TRBV2 and TRBJ2-3 genes, gives the full variable domain EPEVTQTPSHQVTQMGQEVILRCVPISNHLYFYWYRQILGQKVEFLVSFYNNEISEKSEIFDDQFSVERPDGSNFTLKIRSTKLEDSAMYFCASSDGAGGSLDTQYFGPGTRLTVL.